The 21 T cell receptor beta chains presented below share a single source sample, sequenced in a study of cytomegalovirus exposure and HLA in healthy donors. Use of 60 Vbeta and 13 Jbeta primers characterized the PCR. The table came from immunoSEQ multiplex PCR; TCRdb's copy has only in-frame clones and leaves some out. The data hold 100,000 to 140,000 clones, with 82% observed a single time. The sequencing sample was made of PBMCs. Receptor source: a man between 25 and 39 years old in good health and CMV-seropositive.

The chain links TRBV9 to TRBJ2-2; TRBD2 matches 12 bases. The junction had 2 bases not matched to a gene; V was cut back by 2 bases and J by 6 bases. Germline CDR1 reads SGDLS; CDR2 reads YYNGEE. This CDR3 comprises 15 residues. Here the CDR3 DNA reads TGTGCCAGCAGCGTCCTAGCGGGGGGGTCCGGGGAGCTGTTTTTT. Translation: CASSVLAGGSGELFF.

The sample holds a few counts of this clone. The rearrangement links TRBV2 to TRBJ2-3; 10 nucleotides match TRBD2. V shed 6 bases and J 1 base; nucleotides not matched to a gene: 4. Germline CDR1 and CDR2: SNHLY and FYNNEI. The CDR3 runs 15 residues. The CDR3 DNA sequence: TGTGCCAGCAGGTTAGCGGGGGGTCGCACAGATACGCAGTATTTT. It codes for CASRLAGGRTDTQYF.

The chain has TRBV5-1 and TRBJ1-2; D perhaps matches TRBD1 (6 bases). This CDR3 spans 14 amino acids. Germline V gene sequence: CDR1 SGHRS, CDR2 YFSETQ. The V and J ends lost 2 bases and 6 bases respectively, with 14 bases between them. CDR3 nucleotides: TGCGCCAGCAGCTTCGACTCAGGGGACCATGGCTACACCTTC. This sequence encodes CASSFDSGDHGYTF.

This clone was recorded once. This chain uses TRBV6-5 with TRBJ2-5; 8 positions match TRBD2. V trimming: 6 bases; J trimming: 2 bases; junction bases outside the gene matches: 8. The germline gives CDR1 MNHEY, CDR2 SVGAGI. This CDR3 region has 15 residues. CDR3 in amino acids: CASRMRGAGQETQYF. In DNA form, the CDR3 reads TGTGCCAGCAGGATGCGGGGGGCCGGGCAAGAGACCCAGTACTTC.

This chain links TRBV6-5 with TRBJ1-1, with D tentatively TRBD1 (6 bases). Germline V CDR1 and CDR2: MNHEY, SVGAGI. Trimming cost V 6 bases and J 4 bases, with 12 bases left between them. CDR3 length: 13 amino acids. The CDR3 sequence: CASRTGIRTEAFF. The CDR3 nucleotides are TGTGCCAGCAGAACAGGGATACGCACTGAAGCTTTCTTT.

The rearrangement links TRBV7-2 to TRBJ2-1; 8 nucleotides align to TRBD2. After removal of 5 bases from V and 4 bases from J, the junction contained 13 bases not matched to a gene. This CDR3 spans 17 amino acids. CDR1 and CDR2 from the germline V gene are SGHTA and FQGNSA. As DNA, the CDR3 is TGTGCCAGCAGCCCCCACGGGAGGGGAGGTGGGTACAATGAGCAGTTCTTC. It translates to CASSPHGRGGGYNEQFF.

This clone was seen a handful of times. V and J are TRBV7-9 and TRBJ2-3; the match to TRBD2 covers 12 bases. Germline V CDR1 and CDR2: SEHNR, FQNEAQ (reference sequence). The V segment lost 5 bases and the J segment 7 bases; nucleotides outside the gene matches: 10. The CDR3 runs to 16 residues. The DNA for the CDR3 is TGTGCCAGCAGCCTACATACTAGCGGGGGGCGAAATACGCAGTATTTT. The encoded protein is CASSLHTSGGRNTQYF.

The chain recombines TRBV6-5 with TRBJ1-2, with a weak D call TRBD1 (5 bases). Trimming took 6 bases from V and 4 from J, leaving 12 bases between them. The germline CDR1 and CDR2 sequences are MNHEY and SVGAGI. This CDR3 region has 13 residues. The CDR3 reads CASRSQGSYGYTF. The DNA of the CDR3 is TGTGCCAGCAGAAGCCAGGGTAGCTATGGCTACACCTTC.

This rearrangement joins TRBV2 to TRBJ2-3, with D possibly being TRBD1 (6 bases). Trimming took off 7 bases at V and 2 bases at J, with 25 bases between the two ends. Looked up from germline, CDR1 is SNHLY and CDR2 is FYNNEI. The CDR3 covers 18 residues. The CDR3 region is CASNAGTSLLKTTDTQYF. The CDR3 DNA reads TGTGCCAGCAATGCCGGGACATCTCTCCTCAAGACCACAGATACGCAGTATTTT.

This chain uses TRBV2 with TRBJ2-7; D may be TRBD2 (5 bases). Trimming removed 4 bases at V and 11 bases at J, with 15 bases between. Germline V gene sequence: CDR1 SNHLY, CDR2 FYNNEI. There are 12 residues in the CDR3. CDR3 nucleotide sequence: TGTGCCAGCAGTGGAGGGTTGGAAAGTGAGTACTTC. Encoded protein: CASSGGLESEYF.

CDR3 region: CASSVGTGSTQYF. CDR3 nucleotide sequence: TGCGCCAGCAGTGTAGGGACAGGGTCTACGCAGTATTTT. The V call is TRBV10-1, the J call TRBJ2-3; 9 bases line up with TRBD1. The CDR3 covers 13 residues. Trimming removed 4 bases from V and 8 bases from J; junction bases left unmatched: 4. Germline V gene sequence: CDR1 WNHNN, CDR2 SYGVQD (reference sequence).

The genes are TRBV27 and TRBJ2-1; 9 positions agree with TRBD1. This CDR3 is built from 15 residues. Per germline, CDR1 MNHEY and CDR2 SMNVEV (reference sequence). Unmatched junction bases numbered 5, after V lost 6 bases and J lost 2 bases. The CDR3 nucleotides are TGTGCCAGCAGACTACAGGGGGCGGCCTACAATGAGCAGTTCTTC. This codes for CASRLQGAAYNEQFF.

V is TRBV7-2 and J is TRBJ2-3, with 12 positions matching TRBD2. The CDR3 totals 14 residues. Germline trimming cut 6 bases from V and 8 bases from J; bases unmatched to any gene: 6. From germline, CDR1 is SGHTA and CDR2 FQGNSA. CDR3 DNA: TGTGCCAGCAGTCTAGCGGGGGGGCCAGGTACGCAGTATTTT. It specifies CASSLAGGPGTQYF.

The rearrangement joins TRBV5-1 to TRBJ2-1; 12 bases line up with TRBD2. Germline V gene sequence: CDR1 SGHRS, CDR2 YFSETQ. After removal of 0 bases from V and 9 bases from J, the junction contained 1 base not matched to a gene. There are 14 residues in the CDR3. The CDR3 protein is CASSLGLAGVEQFF. The CDR3 DNA is TGCGCCAGCAGCTTGGGACTAGCGGGGGTTGAGCAGTTCTTC.

This chain joins TRBV18 and TRBJ1-1; a weak D match, TRBD1 (5 bases). The CDR3 consists of 15 residues. The germline CDR1 and CDR2 sequences are KGHSH and LQKENI. V gave up 3 bases and J gave up 1 base, with 12 bases separating them. CDR3 in amino acids: CASSPREVRNTEAFF. CDR3 in DNA: TGTGCCAGCTCACCCAGGGAGGTGAGGAACACTGAAGCTTTCTTT. The full variable domain, rest sourced from reference TRBV18 and TRBJ1-1, is NAGVMQNPRHLVRRRGQEARLRCSPMKGHSHVYWYRQLPEEGLKFMVYLQKENIIDESGMPKERFSAEFPKEGPSILRIQQVVRGDSAAYFCASSPREVRNTEAFFGQGTRLTVV.

The chain is built from TRBV10-3 and TRBJ2-3; D gene uncertain. Germline V gives CDR1 ENHRY, CDR2 SYGVKD. V lost 4 bases, J lost 6 bases, and 11 bases lay in between. This CDR3 spans 13 amino acids. As DNA, the CDR3 is TGTGCCATCAGTGGAGTACCTACCGATACGCAGTATTTT. It yields the protein CAISGVPTDTQYF.

This clone turned up a few times. CDR3 region: CASSVRQGAIDSNQPQHF. CDR3 coding DNA: TGTGCCAGCAGCGTCCGGCAGGGGGCAATAGATAGCAATCAGCCCCAGCATTTT. The V and J genes are TRBV5-7 and TRBJ1-5; 8 positions agree with TRBD1. TRBV5-7 is assigned to the ORF class and has an uncertain function. With V trimmed by 4 bases and J by 0 bases, 12 bases remained unmatched. The CDR3 is 18 residues long.

V is TRBV12-5 and J is TRBJ1-1; TRBD1 matches 10 bases. The V gene end was trimmed by 5 bases and the J gene end by 1 base; junction bases not matched to a gene: 10. Germline CDR1 and CDR2: LGHNT and FRNRAP. CDR3 length: 17 amino acids. The CDR3 loop is CASGMGQGIVGNTEAFF. CDR3 coding DNA: TGTGCTAGTGGTATGGGACAGGGGATCGTGGGGAACACTGAAGCTTTCTTT.

This chain joins TRBV5-1 and TRBJ1-3; 8 bases fit TRBD1. Trimming at V came to 4 bases and at J to 4 bases, leaving 7 bases not matched to a gene. The germline gives CDR1 SGHRS, CDR2 YFSETQ. This CDR3 contains 15 residues. The CDR3 DNA sequence: TGCGCCAGCAGCCCCTGGACAGGGCAAGGAAACACCATATATTTT. It is translated as CASSPWTGQGNTIYF.

The chain combines TRBV5-1 with TRBJ1-6; D might be TRBD1 (5 bases). This CDR3 spans 17 amino acids. Germline assignment: CDR1 SGHRS and CDR2 YFSETQ. The V and J ends lost 0 bases and 5 bases respectively, with 15 bases between them. In DNA form, the CDR3 reads TGCGCCAGCAGCTTGGCTCCTGCCTCAGGGAATAATTCACCCCTCCACTTT. Translation: CASSLAPASGNNSPLHF.

The chain combines TRBV6-5 with TRBJ2-5; D call uncertain. V shed 0 bases and J shed 5 bases, with 7 bases lying between them. Germline V lookup: CDR1 MNHEY, CDR2 SVGAGI. The CDR3 consists of 13 residues. CDR3 in DNA: TGTGCCAGCAGTTACTCAGATCGGGAGACCCAGTACTTC. It is translated as CASSYSDRETQYF.